What follows are 21 T cell receptor beta chains derived from one specimen sequenced in a study of breast tumors, draining lymph nodes, adjacent tissues. TCRdb reprocessed the multiplex PCR reads via MiXCR and lists one record per CDR3 protein. The data hold some 230,000 distinct CDR3 sequences, with under 40% observed a single time. Breast cancer patients provided tissue from their axillary draining lymph nodes. The specimen was axillary lymph node tissue. These receptors all come from a female donor with breast cancer. Some clones in this sample may be carry-over from other donors' samples.

Details on this clonotype: One base away lies a much larger clone, so this may be a sequencing read error. The V call is TRBV6-1, the J call TRBJ2-5; the D is unclear. The germline V gene has CDR1 MNHNS and CDR2 SASEGT. There are 14 residues in the CDR3. V was pared by 5 bases and J by 7 bases, with 17 bases between. CDR3 nucleotides: TGTGCCAGCAGTCCTTCTCGGGCAGTCGGGACCCAGTACTTC. Translated, it gives CASSPSRAVGTQYF.

About this clonotype: A much larger clone is a single base away; this may be a read error. CDR3 in DNA: TGTGCCAGCAGTCTCACAGGGATGGGGAATTCACCCCTCCACTTT. Translated, it gives CASSLTGMGNSPLHF. The chain combines TRBV6-5 with TRBJ1-6, with a tentative D call TRBD1 (6 bases). V was cut by 5 bases and J by 7 bases, with 15 bases left in between. This CDR3 has 15 residues. CDR1 is MNHEY, CDR2 SVGAGI, per germline.

This clonotype was recorded many times. The chain has TRBV5-8 and TRBJ2-1; no firm D call. CDR1 and CDR2 (germline): SGHTS, YDEGEE. The V end was cut by 0 bases, the J end by 7 bases, with 14 bases between. The CDR3 has 15 amino acids. Here the CDR3 DNA reads TGTGCCAGCAGCTTGGACAGCCAAAAAAGGAATGAGCAGTTCTTC. Protein: CASSLDSQKRNEQFF. Combining the CDR3 with reference TRBV5-8 and TRBJ2-1 gives the whole variable domain EAGVTQSPTHLIKTRGQQATLRCSPISGHTSVYWYQQALGLGLQFLLWYDEGEERNRGNFPPRFSGRQFPNYSSELNVNALELEDSALYLCASSLDSQKRNEQFFGPGTRLTVL.

This clonotype came up many times. The J gene is TRBJ2-5, the V gene TRBV12-3 or TRBV12-4; 8 bases align to TRBD1. CDR3 length: 13 amino acids. J gave up 5 bases and V 1 base, and 0 bases lay outside the gene matches. CDR3 sequence reads: CASSLGQGETQYF. The CDR3 DNA sequence: TGTGCCAGCAGTTTAGGACAGGGGGAGACCCAGTACTTC.

At least ten counts were recorded for this clonotype. The V call is TRBV9, the J call TRBJ2-3, with 12 bases aligning to TRBD1. The length of the CDR3 is 18 residues. J was trimmed by 6 bases and V by 10 bases; bases with no gene match: 21. Germline assignment: CDR1 SGDLS and CDR2 YYNGEE. The chain's CDR3 is CAPTRGTGGPLTRDTQYF. The CDR3 region has the DNA TGTGCCCCAACACGGGGGACAGGGGGCCCCCTTACTCGGGATACGCAGTATTTT. The full variable domain, in which reference TRBV9 and TRBJ2-3 provide the parts outside the CDR3, is DSGVTQTPKHLITATGQRVTLRCSPRSGDLSVYWYQQSLDQGLQFLIQYYNGEERAKGNILERFSAQQFPDLHSELNLSSLELGDSALYFCAPTRGTGGPLTRDTQYFGPGTRLTVL.

At least ten counts were recorded for this clonotype. The rearrangement joins TRBV6-5 to TRBJ1-2, with 9 bases aligning to TRBD1. Germline assignment: CDR1 MNHEY and CDR2 SVGAGI. This CDR3 spans 18 amino acids. Unmatched junction bases numbered 12, after V lost 0 bases and J lost 4 bases. CDR3 in amino acids: CASSYSSRPGQGTYGYTF. The CDR3 bases are TGTGCCAGCAGTTACTCCTCCAGACCGGGACAGGGAACCTATGGCTACACCTTC.

The table lists this clonotype with many counts. The chain combines TRBV20-1 with TRBJ2-2; no definite D call. Germline V gene data show CDR1 as DFQATT and CDR2 as SNEGSKA (reference sequence). The CDR3 loop spans 15 amino acids. The V gene lost 0 bases and the J gene lost 1 base, with 9 bases spanning the gap. The CDR3 loop reads CSARESFMNTGELFF. CDR3 nucleotide sequence: TGCAGTGCTAGAGAGAGTTTCATGAACACCGGGGAGCTGTTTTTT.

The chain is built from TRBV20-1 and TRBJ2-5; the D gene could be TRBD1 or TRBD2 (7 bases each). The CDR3 extends over 17 amino acids. Germline V gene sequence: CDR1 DFQATT, CDR2 SNEGSKA (reference sequence). Trimming removed 4 bases at V and 3 bases at J, with 24 bases between. This CDR3 is CSATTAGDSGNEETQYF. The CDR3 DNA reads as TGCAGTGCTACCACGGCCGGGGACAGCGGGAATGAAGAGACCCAGTACTTC.

This rearrangement joins TRBV25-1 to TRBJ2-1; maybe TRBD2 (6 bases). With 5 bases removed from V and 3 bases from J, the gap between germline ends came to 14 bases. Per germline, CDR1 MGHDK and CDR2 SYGVNS. The CDR3 length is 15 residues. The CDR3 here is CASSSVSGSYNEQFF. The DNA for the CDR3 is TGTGCCAGCAGTTCCGTATCCGGGAGCTACAATGAGCAGTTCTTC.

The gene calls are TRBV7-3 and TRBJ2-5; 8 nucleotides match TRBD2. CDR1 and CDR2 (germline): SGHTA, FQGTGA. The J segment lost 3 bases and the V segment lost 5 bases, leaving 11 bases of the junction unmatched. This CDR3 comprises 16 residues. The CDR3 coding sequence is TGTGCCAGCAGCCCCGACCCAGCCGGGGGGGAAGAGACCCAGTACTTC. This codes for CASSPDPAGGEETQYF.

V usage is TRBV30 and J usage is TRBJ1-6; D not resolved. The germline V gene has CDR1 GTSNPN and CDR2 SVGIG (reference sequence). V was cut by 5 bases and J by 10 bases, with 12 bases left in between. The CDR3 runs 12 residues. Written as DNA, the CDR3 is TGTGCCTGGGACTCTCCGATCTCACCCCTCCACTTT. The encoded protein is CAWDSPISPLHF.

To note about this clonotype: No conserved phenylalanine or tryptophan ends this CDR3, so it is likely a read error. No DNA is shown, since the ends of the CDR3 on it are uncertain; the CDR3 is the one TCRdb lists. V gene TRBV7-2 combines with J gene TRBJ2-5. CDR1 and CDR2 (germline): SGHTA, FQGNSA. The CDR3 comprises 10 residues, both ends counted. This chain's CDR3 is CASSLRTEYT.

This sequence joins TRBV7-9 and TRBJ1-1; possibly TRBD1 for D (5 bases). This CDR3 contains 15 residues. Deletions cut 3 bases from V and 5 bases from J, with 16 bases between. Germline lookup yields CDR1 SEHNR and CDR2 FQNEAQ (reference sequence). CDR3 region: CASSFTAGGVTEAFF. The CDR3, as DNA: TGTGCCAGCAGCTTCACAGCGGGAGGGGTAACTGAAGCTTTCTTT. Full variable domain (rest looked up from reference TRBV7-9 and TRBJ1-1): DTGVSQNPRHKITKRGQNVTFRCDPISEHNRLYWYRQTLGQGPEFLTYFQNEAQLEKSRLLSDRFSAERPKGSFSTLEIQRTEQGDSAMYLCASSFTAGGVTEAFFGQGTRLTVV.

This clonotype was seen many times. This chain uses TRBV5-1 with TRBJ1-2; a possible D gene is TRBD1 (6 bases). This CDR3 is 15 amino acids long. Germline V lookup: CDR1 SGHRS, CDR2 YFSETQ. V dropped 1 base and J dropped 0 bases, with 10 bases sitting between them. As DNA, the CDR3 is TGCGCCAGCAGCTTGTCGGGGGCTTCTAACTATGGCTACACCTTC. Residues: CASSLSGASNYGYTF.

The chain links TRBV11-2 to TRBJ2-5; 15 positions match TRBD2. The junction had 16 bases not matched to a gene; V was cut back by 5 bases and J by 9 bases. The germline CDR1 and CDR2 sequences are SGHAT and FQNNGV. The CDR3 sequence is 18 residues long. DNA of the CDR3: TGTGCCAGCAGCCTAGCGGGACTAGCGGGAGGTCAGGGGGAGGCCCAGTACTTC. This sequence encodes CASSLAGLAGGQGEAQYF.

This clonotype was counted ten times or more. J is TRBJ1-4 and V is TRBV7-9; D is unresolved. This CDR3 contains 14 residues. The V end lost 1 base, the J end lost 7 bases, and 10 bases lay between the germline ends. Germline CDR1 and CDR2: SEHNR and FQNEAQ (reference sequence). CDR3 residues: CASSLGGSLEKLFF. Written as DNA, the CDR3 is TGTGCCAGCAGCTTAGGAGGGAGTCTTGAAAAACTGTTTTTT.

This clonotype has a count of ten or more. The chain carries TRBV29-1 and TRBJ1-6; possible D gene TRBD1, 5 bases. Germline V lookup: CDR1 SQVTM, CDR2 ANQGSEA. V dropped 5 bases and J dropped 7 bases, with 18 bases sitting between them. This CDR3 region has 15 residues. For the CDR3, the DNA is TGCAGCGTTCGCGTTGGGGGTCAGGTGAATTCACCCCTCCACTTT. This sequence encodes CSVRVGGQVNSPLHF.

This clonotype has a handful of counts. This may come from a read error, since a much larger clone is one base off. The V call is TRBV7-9, the J call TRBJ2-1; 8 bases map to TRBD1. V shed 5 bases, J shed 4 bases, and the junction held 13 bases outside the gene matches. CDR3 length: 17 amino acids. Germline V CDR1 and CDR2: SEHNR, FQNEAQ (reference sequence). The CDR3 protein is CASSEGPQGEMYNEQFF. CDR3 coding DNA: TGTGCCAGCAGCGAAGGGCCACAGGGGGAGATGTACAATGAGCAGTTCTTC.

As regards this clonotype: The limits of the CDR3 on the DNA are not certain, so only TCRdb's listed CDR3 is given. CDR3: CACSASGDRGSEGYTF. This chain uses TRBV5-1 with TRBJ1-2; the table assigns TRBD1, which was not confirmed against the DNA. CDR1 is SGHRS and CDR2 is YFSETQ in the germline V gene. The CDR3 has 16 amino acids, counting both end residues.

There are many counts of this clonotype. The chain combines TRBV20-1 with TRBJ2-5; D possibly corresponds to TRBD1 (6 bases). Per germline, CDR1 DFQATT and CDR2 SNEGSKA (reference sequence). The V and J ends lost 5 bases and 1 base respectively, with 17 bases between them. There are 15 residues in the CDR3. The CDR3 loop reads CSAGPHTGFQETQYF. The DNA of the CDR3 is TGCAGTGCTGGACCACATACAGGGTTCCAAGAGACCCAGTACTTC.

The genes are TRBV5-1 and TRBJ1-2; 12 bases align to TRBD1. The CDR3 runs 15 residues. V was pared by 6 bases and J by 6 bases, with 9 bases of the junction left unmatched. Germline values: CDR1 SGHRS, CDR2 YFSETQ. CDR3 nucleotides: TGCGCCAGCAACGCGCCGGGACAGGGGGCACATGGCTACACCTTC. As protein: CASNAPGQGAHGYTF.